This is a list of T cell receptor beta chains from one sample in a study of blood T cells in healthy people across ages. TCRdb re-analysed the 5' RACE reads in MiXCR, keeping a single row per CDR3 protein. Among roughly 680,000 distinct CDR3 sequences listed, under 65% were seen once. Material: blood. All receptors come from a woman of 80 years or more in good health. CDR3s include the opening cysteine and the closing phenylalanine or tryptophan. D genes are given only for firm matches. Clone size is stated in some rows and not others, as once, few, many or a class when expanded.

D gene: -
J gene: TRBJ2-2
V gene: TRBV29-1
clone size: -
CDR3 length: 15
CDR3 DNA: TGCAGCGTTGTAACAGGCTCTTGGGGGACCGTGGAGCTGTTTTTT
CDR3 protein: CSVVTGSWGTVELFF

D gene: -
J gene: TRBJ1-2
V gene: TRBV12-3/TRBV12-4
clone size: -
CDR3 length: 14
CDR3 DNA: TGTGCCAGCAGTTTAGAATACTCCCTCTATGGCTACACCTTC
CDR3 protein: CASSLEYSLYGYTF

D gene: TRBD1
J gene: TRBJ2-7
V gene: TRBV7-3
clone size: -
CDR3 length: 14
CDR3 DNA: TGTGCCAGCAGTTTGGGGGACAGGTCCTACGAGCAGTACTTC
CDR3 protein: CASSLGDRSYEQYF

D gene: -
J gene: TRBJ2-1
V gene: TRBV2
clone size: -
CDR3 length: 13
CDR3 DNA: TGTGCCAGCAGTAGGGGGGGCCCGAATGAGCAGTTCTTC
CDR3 protein: CASSRGGPNEQFF

D gene: -
J gene: TRBJ1-3
V gene: TRBV7-9
clone size: many
CDR3 length: 16
CDR3 DNA: TGTGCCAGCAGTTCGCCTACAGGGAGCTCTGGAAACACCATATATTTT
CDR3 protein: CASSSPTGSSGNTIYF

D gene: -
J gene: TRBJ2-4
V gene: TRBV5-1
clone size: -
CDR3 length: 13
CDR3 DNA: TGCGCCAGTCCGCCTTCCGCCAAAAACATTCAGTACTTC
CDR3 protein: CASPPSAKNIQYF

D gene: -
J gene: TRBJ2-5
V gene: TRBV24-1
clone size: -
CDR3 length: 16
CDR3 DNA: TGTGCCACCAGTGATAGGGACATGGGCCCCCAAGAGACCCAGTACTTC
CDR3 protein: CATSDRDMGPQETQYF

D gene: -
J gene: TRBJ1-5
V gene: TRBV20-1
clone size: few
CDR3 length: 16
CDR3 DNA: TGCAGTGCTAGAGGTACCGGGACAACCCTAAATCAGCCCCAGCATTTT
CDR3 protein: CSARGTGTTLNQPQHF

D gene: -
J gene: TRBJ2-1
V gene: TRBV2
clone size: many
CDR3 length: 15
CDR3 DNA: TGTGCCAGCAGTGACCGACTAACAGCCTACAATGAGCAGTTCTTC
CDR3 protein: CASSDRLTAYNEQFF

D gene: TRBD2
J gene: TRBJ2-7
V gene: TRBV5-1
clone size: -
CDR3 length: 16
CDR3 DNA: TGCGCCAGCAGCTTGACTAGCGGGGGTGTCTACAATGAGCAGTACTTC
CDR3 protein: CASSLTSGGVYNEQYF

D gene: TRBD2
J gene: TRBJ2-4
V gene: TRBV28
clone size: -
CDR3 length: 14
CDR3 DNA: TGTGCCAGCAGTTTGGGACTAGCCGTTGGAGAGCAGTACTTC
CDR3 protein: CASSLGLAVGEQYF

D gene: -
J gene: TRBJ2-1
V gene: TRBV7-2
clone size: -
CDR3 length: 12
CDR3 DNA: TGTGCCAGCAGCTTCTTACGGAATGAGCAGTTCTTC
CDR3 protein: CASSFLRNEQFF

D gene: -
J gene: TRBJ2-5
V gene: TRBV28
clone size: -
CDR3 length: 16
CDR3 DNA: TGTGCCAGCAGTTTAGCCCGACTAGGAGGGCAAGAGACCCAGTACTTC
CDR3 protein: CASSLARLGGQETQYF

D gene: -
J gene: TRBJ1-5
V gene: TRBV12-3/TRBV12-4
clone size: few
CDR3 length: 16
CDR3 DNA: TGTGCCAGCACCAGCCGGGGGACGGGAAACAATCAGCCCCAGCATTTT
CDR3 protein: CASTSRGTGNNQPQHF

D gene: TRBD1
J gene: TRBJ2-1
V gene: TRBV29-1
clone size: -
CDR3 length: 13
CDR3 DNA: TGCAGCGTTGGCAGGGGGACCTACAATGAGCAGTTCTTC
CDR3 protein: CSVGRGTYNEQFF